This is a list of T cell receptor beta chains from one sample in a study of OX40 agonist ivuxolimab in advanced cancers. TCRdb's table, derived via immunoSEQ multiplex PCR, lists solely in-frame clones and lacks some. The sample holds more than 75,000 clones, 84% seen once. The input for sequencing was CD4+ or CD8+ T cells sorted from blood, taken in a trial of the OX40 agonist ivuxolimab. The receptors were gathered from an adult with an advanced solid tumor such as melanoma, head and neck, liver or kidney cancer. The CDR3 runs from the conserved cysteine through the conserved F or W. The D gene is left open where the match is weak.

>TRBJ2-3|TRBD2|TRBV30
CAWTPGLAGSTDTQYF
>TRBJ1-5|TRBD1|TRBV7-8
CASSLKGQLPFQHF
>TRBJ2-5|TRBD2|TRBV5-1
CASSFSGGRQETQYF
>TRBJ1-2|TRBD1|TRBV28
CASRLTGTGTGYTF
>TRBJ1-5|TRBD1|TRBV28
CASRQPGQGWSQPQHF
>TRBJ1-4|TRBD1|TRBV28
CASSETGINEKLFF
>TRBJ1-5|-|TRBV2
CASNWGSNQPQHF
>TRBJ2-1|-|TRBV27
CAAGNQLPEQFF
>TRBJ2-7|-|TRBV5-1
CASSPGSVDYEQYF
>TRBJ1-2|TRBD1|TRBV25-1
CASSDKDRTNLYGYTF
>TRBJ2-1|-|TRBV7-9
CASSGLSNEQFF
>TRBJ2-5|-|TRBV21-1
CASSKEGGTVGQETQYF
>TRBJ2-5|-|TRBV5-1
CASSIMTGNGQYF
>TRBJ1-1|-|TRBV7-9
CASSYPGTSNTEAFF
>TRBJ1-4|-|TRBV11-2
CASSWYEKLFF
>TRBJ1-2|-|TRBV27
CASSLAQGFYGYTF
>TRBJ1-1|-|TRBV7-9
CASSSLRTLNTEAFF
>TRBJ2-3|TRBD2|TRBV2
CASSAGLAALKDTQYF
>TRBJ2-3|-|TRBV1
CTSSQDWRATSTDTQYF
>TRBJ1-2|TRBD1|TRBV6-1
CASTPSRGQGYGYTF
>TRBJ1-4|TRBD1|TRBV23-1
CASSQCGQGDEKLFF
>TRBJ1-2|-|TRBV10-3
CAISEGRKSNYGYTF
>TRBJ2-3|-|TRBV4-2
CASSQGWDTQYF
>TRBJ1-5|-|TRBV2
CASSEAGGDGQPQHF
>TRBJ1-1|-|TRBV10-3
CAISDWDDDTEAFF
>TRBJ2-7|-|TRBV28
CASGALSYEQYF